This TCR beta chain was documented in a study of T cells after yellow fever vaccination (dated by TCRdb to about 2019). About the investigation overall: Libraries from fractions with low cell numbers were prepared with the SMART-Seq v4 Ultra Low Input RNA kit. To follow T-cell clones before and after primary and booster YFV17D yellow fever vaccination, bulk TCR alpha and beta repertoires were sequenced over time. Two healthy male donors, one aged 18 to 30 and one aged 30 to 39 years, were included in the cohort. Bulk PBMC replicates and cell subsets were isolated from blood drawn at multiple timepoints before and after both primary and secondary immunization.

TCRdb shows the sequencer as Illumina NovaSeq 6000. Synthesis of TCR cDNA relied on 5'RACE template switching, a step that introduced a universal primer site along with unique molecular identifiers. Priming of cDNA synthesis was performed from both the TCR alpha and TCR beta constant segments. Library amplification involved two PCR steps, and the second step added sample barcodes and sequencing adapters. Libraries were sequenced on Illumina HiSeq 2500 (2x100 bp) or NovaSeq (2x150 bp). The study's processing was this. MIGEC was used to demultiplex reads and collapse the reads into UMI consensus sequences, and MiXCR was used for V(D)J alignment. Clonotypes responding to the vaccine were identified with edgeR on replicate PBMC samples, with the criteria of FDR below 0.01 and a log2 fold change above 5 up to day 15. Each bulk clonotype received a CD4 or CD8 identity based on whether the sequenced CD4 or CD8 repertoire contained that clonotype at higher abundance. TCRdb reprocessing: public reads trimmed at Q25 with fastp, clones called with MiXCR, in-frame beta chains kept. Every distinct CDR3 protein forms one entry, paired with its most common genes and DNA. The authors' filters were not applied to this entry. In this sample the table shows 200,000 to 250,000 distinct CDR3 sequences, approximately 3% of which occur a single time. The biggest ten clones account for around 3.3% of the sample.

Interpreted using the paper, the treatment or condition label stands for: live attenuated yellow fever vaccine strain. PBMCs were isolated from peripheral blood using a standard Ficoll-Paque protocol. CD4 and CD8 T-cell fractions were isolated with Dynabeads CD4 and CD8 positive selection kits. TriZol was used to extract RNA from bulk PBMCs, CD4 and CD8 fractions, and dextramer-positive and dextramer-negative fractions. Including cysteine and phenylalanine, the CDR3 has 14 amino acids. The read is trimmed to its CDR3 DNA, 42 bases read in frame from base 1. The germline V gene sets CDR1 to SGHRS and CDR2 to YFSETQ. V gives up 2 bases and J gives up 1 base, and the segment between their germline ends measures 9 bases. As concerns this clonotype: No cognate antigen has been identified for it. No much larger clone exists at a distance of one base, and base qualities are not known.

What the work shows at the level of the full study, not this receptor alone: Compared with the primary T-cell response, the secondary T-cell response was weaker but faster, peaking on day 5 rather than day 15. Only two donors were included in the study, so the extent to which the findings can be generalized is limited. Computational filtering was required because FACS-sorted repertoires could contain abundant contaminating clonotypes from the bulk population. After the booster, most of the clones that had expanded following primary vaccination were detected again (just under 97% of CD4 and around 90% of CD8), which suggests that memory was broadly maintained. A small fraction of clonotypes appeared in both the CD4 and CD8 compartments, likely as a result of convergent recombination.

The sequencing used CD4+ T cells sorted from PBMCs, collected 10 days after the yellow fever booster vaccination. The chain couples TRBV5-1 to TRBJ1-1; TRBD1 is a possible D gene, resting on 5 matching bases. This TCR came from a man between 18 and 29 years old who received the YFV17D yellow fever vaccine. The DNA sequence reads TGCGCCAGCAGCTTCCAGGGCTCGAACACTGAAGCTTTCTTT. Translated, this gives CASSFQGSNTEAFF.